These 10 T cell receptor beta chains were all obtained from the same sample, sequenced in a study of T-cell memory formation after mild COVID-19. TCRdb redid the calling of the 5' RACE reads with MiXCR, one entry per CDR3 protein. The sample has around 340,000 distinct CDR3 sequences, about 15% seen once; the top ten hold 20% to 25%. What was sequenced was PBMCs or a T cell subset sorted from them (not recorded which). These TCRs come from a man aged 18 to 29 who had mild COVID-19 (a few samples of this study predate the infection). Cell type and time point are not known.

This clonotype has just one count. DNA of the CDR3: TGCGCCAGCAGCTTGGCCACTAGCGGGAGAGGATACGAGCAGTACTTC. Translated, it gives CASSLATSGRGYEQYF. The chain joins TRBV5-1 to TRBJ2-7; 11 nucleotides match TRBD2. The germline V gene has CDR1 SGHRS and CDR2 YFSETQ. Trimming cost V 0 bases and J 4 bases; bases outside gene matches: 6. The CDR3 covers 16 residues.

This clonotype was counted only a few times. The V and J genes are TRBV20-1 and TRBJ2-5, with 7 bases identical to TRBD2. Germline assignment: CDR1 DFQATT and CDR2 SNEGSKA (reference sequence). Trimming at V came to 7 bases and at J to 1 base, leaving 6 bases not matched to a gene. The CDR3 loop spans 13 amino acids. CDR3 amino acids: CSGGAGRQETQYF. CDR3 DNA: TGCAGTGGGGGAGCGGGGCGCCAAGAGACCCAGTACTTC.

The rearrangement links TRBV6-1 to TRBJ2-1; TRBD2 agrees at 9 bases. Germline lookup yields CDR1 MNHNS and CDR2 SASEGT. The CDR3 covers 15 residues. Unmatched junction bases numbered 9, after V lost 8 bases and J lost 4 bases. CDR3 in DNA: TGTGCCAGCTGCAAGGGGGCGGGGGGGTACAATGAGCAGTTCTTC. Protein product: CASCKGAGGYNEQFF.

V gene TRBV6-2 or TRBV6-3 combines with J gene TRBJ1-2; possibly TRBD1 for D (5 bases). Looked up from germline, CDR1 is MNHEY and CDR2 is SVGEGT. The CDR3 length is 15 residues. Trimming shortened V by 5 bases and J by 4 bases, and 17 bases separated the two germline ends. The CDR3 loop reads CASSPGGTLGYGYTF. Written as DNA, the CDR3 is TGTGCCAGCAGTCCCGGCGGGACGTTGGGCTATGGCTACACCTTC.

The chain employs TRBV7-2 and TRBJ2-1; 11 bases are a match to TRBD2. The germline CDR1 and CDR2 sequences are SGHTA and FQGNSA. CDR3 length equals 16 residues. V lost 1 base to trimming and J lost 4 bases; unmatched junction nucleotides: 3. CDR3 loop: CASSLVTSGRYNEQFF. The CDR3 DNA is TGTGCCAGCAGCTTAGTCACTAGCGGGAGATACAATGAGCAGTTCTTC. The full variable domain, rest sourced from reference TRBV7-2 and TRBJ2-1, is GAGVSQSPSNKVTEKGKDVELRCDPISGHTALYWYRQSLGQGLEFLIYFQGNSAPDKSGLPSDRFSAERTGGSVSTLTIQRTQQEDSAVYLCASSLVTSGRYNEQFFGPGTRLTVL.

At least ten counts were recorded for this clonotype. This rearrangement joins TRBV3-1 to TRBJ2-5, with D perhaps TRBD1 (6 bases). Germline CDR1 and CDR2: LGHDT and YNNKEL (reference sequence). The CDR3 totals 17 residues. The V end lost 0 bases, the J end lost 1 base, and 15 bases lay between the germline ends. CDR3 sequence: CASSQDLQQGPQETQYF. The CDR3 DNA reads as TGTGCCAGCAGCCAAGACCTGCAGCAGGGGCCCCAAGAGACCCAGTACTTC.

As for this clonotype: One end of the junction does not line up with germline, which may come from a read error. This rearrangement joins TRBV6-6 to TRBJ1-2; D not certain. Germline lookup yields CDR1 MNHNY and CDR2 SVGAGI (reference sequence). The CDR3 runs 16 residues. In nucleotides, the CDR3 is TGTTCCAGCAGTTACTCGAAATTCGTAGGTTTCGATGGCTACACCTTC. Translated: CSSSYSKFVGFDGYTF.

This clonotype was counted between two and nine times. The gene calls are TRBV6-6 and TRBJ2-2; 14 nucleotides match TRBD2. The junction had 0 bases not matched to a gene; V was cut back by 6 bases and J by 6 bases. Germline loops: CDR1 MNHNY, CDR2 SVGAGI (reference sequence). The CDR3 runs 14 residues. The CDR3 protein is CASRTSGGAGELFF. In DNA form, the CDR3 reads TGTGCCAGCAGGACTAGCGGGGGGGCCGGGGAGCTGTTTTTT.

The chain joins TRBV5-4 to TRBJ1-2; a weak D match, TRBD1 (6 bases). The CDR3 sequence is 14 residues long. Per the germline V gene, CDR1 is SGHNT and CDR2 is YYREEE (reference sequence). Trimming removed 7 bases from V and 2 bases from J, with 15 bases in between. In nucleotides, the CDR3 is TGTGCCAGCTGCCGACAGGAACAAAACTATGGCTACACCTTC. It yields the protein CASCRQEQNYGYTF.

This clonotype was seen repeatedly, ten times or more. V is TRBV6-5 and J is TRBJ2-3, with D unclear. This CDR3 is 12 amino acids long. The germline V gene has CDR1 MNHEY and CDR2 SVGAGI. V shed 3 bases and J shed 6 bases, with 7 bases lying between them. CDR3 nucleotide sequence: TGTGCCAGCAGTTATCCCCCCGATACGCAGTATTTT. The encoded protein is CASSYPPDTQYF.